These 10 T cell receptor beta chains came from one sample sequenced in a study of blood T cell repertoires in COVID-19. Repertoires were generated with immunoSEQ multiplex PCR, while TCRdb's copy carries only in-frame clones and drops some. The repertoire holds about 180,000 clones, with over 75% as singletons. Source material: PBMCs or T cells enriched from blood (not recorded which). These TCRs come from a woman in her forties or fifties who had recovered from COVID-19.

The J gene is TRBJ2-1, the V gene TRBV7-9; D is possibly TRBD1 (6 bases). CDR3 length equals 14 residues. V lost 0 bases to trimming and J lost 5 bases, with 8 bases between them. Germline V gene lookup returns CDR1 SEHNR and CDR2 FQNEAQ (reference sequence). CDR3 nucleotides: TGTGCCAGCAGCTTAGCGGGGGCCGACAATGAGCAGTTCTTC. It encodes CASSLAGADNEQFF.

This chain links TRBV11-3 with TRBJ2-5; a possible D gene is TRBD1 (6 bases). This CDR3 has 14 amino acids. CDR1 is SGHNT, CDR2 YENEEA, per germline. Deletions cut 3 bases from V and 0 bases from J, with 8 bases between. CDR3 protein: CASSLGTHQETQYF. CDR3 nucleotide sequence: TGTGCCAGCAGCTTGGGGACACACCAAGAGACCCAGTACTTC.

The V gene is TRBV5-1, the J gene TRBJ2-7; D possibly corresponds to TRBD1 (6 bases). V was pared by 4 bases and J by 1 base, with 9 bases between. CDR3 length: 13 amino acids. Germline values: CDR1 SGHRS, CDR2 YFSETQ. CDR3 sequence (DNA): TGCGCCAGCAGCCAAGGGGGTTCCTACGAGCAGTACTTC. It encodes CASSQGGSYEQYF.

This CDR3 is CASQSGSTNEKLFF. The CDR3 DNA follows: TGCGCCAGTCAAAGTGGCTCAACTAATGAAAAACTGTTTTTT. This chain uses TRBV5-1 with TRBJ1-4, with D unresolved. Germline CDR1 and CDR2: SGHRS and YFSETQ. The germline V and J ends were trimmed by 8 bases and 0 bases, with 11 bases remaining between them. This CDR3 region has 14 residues.

The rearrangement uses TRBV7-8 and TRBJ2-7, with 8 positions matching TRBD2. After removal of 4 bases from V and 6 bases from J, the junction contained 11 bases not matched to a gene. The V gene's germline CDR1 is SGHVS and CDR2 FQNEAQ. The CDR3 is 15 residues long. This CDR3 is CASSWRSAGGGEQYF. The DNA for the CDR3 is TGTGCCAGCAGCTGGCGGTCGGCGGGGGGCGGCGAGCAGTACTTC.

The chain combines TRBV6-4 with TRBJ2-7; TRBD2 agrees at 10 bases. J was trimmed by 5 bases and V by 0 bases; bases with no gene match: 7. In germline, CDR1 is MRHNA, CDR2 SNTAGT. The CDR3 runs 16 residues. The CDR3 nucleotides are TGTGCCAGCAGTGACTCAGAGGGGACTAGCGTCCACGAGCAGTACTTC. Translation: CASSDSEGTSVHEQYF.

The chain carries TRBV5-1 and TRBJ2-6, with 11 bases matching TRBD1. Germline V gene data show CDR1 as SGHRS and CDR2 as YFSETQ. The CDR3 is 18 amino acids. V shed 0 bases and J 0 bases; nucleotides not matched to a gene: 2. As DNA, the CDR3 is TGCGCCAGCAGCTTGGGCGGGACAGGGGGCTCTGGGGCCAACGTCCTGACTTTC. Translated: CASSLGGTGGSGANVLTF.

The chain employs TRBV18 and TRBJ1-6, with D perhaps matching TRBD1 (5 bases). Germline V gene data show CDR1 as KGHSH and CDR2 as LQKENI. Trimming removed 8 bases at V and 8 bases at J, with 22 bases between. The CDR3 covers 16 residues. In nucleotides, the CDR3 is TGTGCCAGCGCGGGGGTTCAGCGGGGTCCTTATTCACCCCTCCACTTT. It encodes CASAGVQRGPYSPLHF.

J is TRBJ1-2 and V is TRBV5-6; D call uncertain. The V gene lost 2 bases and the J gene lost 8 bases, with 10 bases spanning the gap. The CDR3 contains 12 residues. Per the germline V gene, CDR1 is SGHDT and CDR2 is YYEEEE. CDR3 coding DNA: TGTGCCAGCAGCTTTTCCACGCGCGGCTACACCTTC. Residues: CASSFSTRGYTF.

CDR3 nucleotides: TGTGCCAGCAGTTTGTTGAGCGGCTACACCTTC. Residues: CASSLLSGYTF. The chain recombines TRBV28 with TRBJ1-2, with D uncertain. The V end lost 3 bases, the J end lost 8 bases, and 7 bases lay between the germline ends. The germline gives CDR1 MDHEN, CDR2 SYDVKM. There are 11 residues in the CDR3.